The clone carrying this T cell receptor (beta chain) was counted many times. The source of the sample is a study of human T cells and chemical hapten exposure. About the study: The patch tests put 0.01% DPC on the skin of the upper back and were read 6 days later. Alopecia universalis, totalis or areata was present in patients who were mostly female.

This CDR3 has 16 amino acids. Per the germline V gene, CDR1 is ENHRY and CDR2 is SYGVKD. With 2 bases clipped from V and 4 bases from J, the junction kept 9 bases outside the gene matches. As to time point: patch test 1, 2 weeks after DPC sensitization. Documented treatment: therapeutic diphenylcyclopropenone sensitization with weekly scalp DPC. TCRdb reprocessed the RACE reads with MiXCR, giving one entry per CDR3 protein. The sample contains about 380,000 distinct CDR3 sequences, roughly 4.8% of which appear only once. This sample comprised whole blood, obtained in connection with sensitization to the hapten diphenylcyclopropenone (DPC). This receptor was obtained from a woman between 50 and 59 years old with alopecia areata. Some clones in this sample may be carry-over from other donors' samples. This chain links TRBV10-3 with TRBJ2-7; 9 positions agree with TRBD2. Here the CDR3 reads CAISETGTSRKYEQYF. The CDR3 DNA sequence: TGTGCCATCAGTGAGACCGGGACTAGCAGAAAATACGAGCAGTACTTC.